The 14 T cell receptor beta chains presented below share a single source sample, sequenced in a study of shared clonotypes between healthy human individuals. TCRdb keeps only in-frame clones here, not all; method: immunoSEQ multiplex PCR. The sample has about 2.4 million clones, more than 80% seen once. Sequencing input: naive CD4+ T cells sorted from blood. Subset of the sample: CD45RA+ positively selected. The receptors were sampled from a man younger than 35 in good health.

J is TRBJ1-4 and V is TRBV9, with D possibly being TRBD1 (5 bases). The CDR3 length is 17 residues. Looked up from germline, CDR1 is SGDLS and CDR2 is YYNGEE. V dropped 3 bases and J dropped 3 bases, with 18 bases sitting between them. CDR3 nucleotide sequence: TGTGCCAGCAGCGGCGGATCAGACAGATCCCCTAATGAAAAACTGTTTTTT. It translates to CASSGGSDRSPNEKLFF.

The CDR3 protein is CASSLGTGANYGYTF. For the CDR3, the DNA is TGTGCCAGCAGCCTAGGGACAGGGGCGAACTATGGCTACACCTTC. This chain connects TRBV6-1 to TRBJ1-2, with 10 bases fitting TRBD1. The CDR3 is 15 amino acids. Per the germline V gene, CDR1 is MNHNS and CDR2 is SASEGT. The trim removed 6 bases at V and 2 bases at J, leaving 6 bases unmatched.

A word on this clone: Other DNA sequences from this sample encode an identical CDR3 as well. This sequence joins TRBV9 and TRBJ2-1; 12 nucleotides line up with TRBD2. J was trimmed by 2 bases and V by 5 bases; bases with no gene match: 2. Per the germline V gene, CDR1 is SGDLS and CDR2 is YYNGEE. The CDR3 is made up of 15 amino acids. The CDR3 reads CASSTSGGTYNEQFF. The CDR3 DNA follows: TGTGCCAGCAGTACTAGCGGGGGGACCTACAATGAGCAGTTCTTC.

CDR3 residues: CASSQDREGVVGHNEQFF. Written as DNA, the CDR3 is TGCGCCAGCAGCCAAGATCGTGAGGGGGTAGTAGGGCACAATGAGCAGTTCTTC. The rearrangement joins TRBV4-1 to TRBJ2-1, with a tentative D call TRBD1 (6 bases). Germline CDR1 MGHRA, CDR2 YSYEKL. The CDR3 is 18 amino acids. The V gene lost 0 bases and the J gene lost 5 bases, with 20 bases spanning the gap.

V gene TRBV9 combines with J gene TRBJ1-3; 7 bases match TRBD1. The CDR3 loop spans 15 amino acids. Per the germline V gene, CDR1 is SGDLS and CDR2 is YYNGEE. Germline trimming cut 3 bases from V and 0 bases from J; bases unmatched to any gene: 3. Here the CDR3 reads CASSEGQSSGNTIYF. CDR3 bases: TGTGCCAGCAGCGAGGGACAGAGCTCTGGAAACACCATATATTTT.

The chain couples TRBV5-1 to TRBJ2-7; D gene ambiguous. Trimming cost V 2 bases and J 3 bases, with 6 bases left between them. The CDR3 consists of 12 residues. Germline CDR1 SGHRS, CDR2 YFSETQ. The CDR3 bases are TGCGCCAGCAGCTTTGTGGGCTACGAGCAGTACTTC. It translates to CASSFVGYEQYF. The variable domain in full, with the rest retrieved from reference TRBV5-1 and TRBJ2-7, is KAGVTQTPRYLIKTRGQQVTLSCSPISGHRSVSWYQQTPGQGLQFLFEYFSETQRNKGNFPGRFSGRQFSNSRSEMNVSTLELGDSALYLCASSFVGYEQYFGPGTRLTVT.

A few counts support this clone. The V and J genes are TRBV19 and TRBJ2-7; no clear D gene. This CDR3 has 12 amino acids. V was trimmed by 6 bases and J by 1 base, leaving 7 bases between them. CDR1 is LNHDA, CDR2 SQIVND, per germline (reference sequence). For the CDR3, the DNA is TGTGCCAGTAGGGCGGATTCCTACGAGCAGTACTTC. Protein: CASRADSYEQYF.

V is TRBV5-4 and J is TRBJ2-3; tentative D call: TRBD1 (5 bases). V was cut by 4 bases and J by 2 bases, with 8 bases left in between. The CDR3 is made up of 13 amino acids. CDR1 SGHNT and CDR2 YYREEE come from the germline V gene (reference sequence). CDR3 sequence: CASSPRDTDTQYF. DNA of the CDR3: TGTGCCAGCAGCCCCAGGGACACAGATACGCAGTATTTT.

The chain joins TRBV12-5 to TRBJ1-5, with D possibly TRBD1 on 5 matching bases. V lost 4 bases and J lost 1, with 17 bases in between. CDR3 length equals 17 residues. Germline V lookup: CDR1 LGHNT, CDR2 FRNRAP. In nucleotides, the CDR3 is TGTGCTAGTGGTTCCAATGCCGGGGCCGGGAGCAATCAGCCCCAGCATTTT. As protein: CASGSNAGAGSNQPQHF.

The genes are TRBV5-1 and TRBJ2-3, with no clear D. The CDR3 totals 12 residues. V lost 5 bases and J lost 4, with 8 bases in between. The germline V gene has CDR1 SGHRS and CDR2 YFSETQ. The CDR3 loop is CASRRASDTQYF. The CDR3 region has the DNA TGCGCCAGCAGGCGAGCATCAGATACGCAGTATTTT. The whole variable domain, filled in from reference TRBV5-1 and TRBJ2-3, reads KAGVTQTPRYLIKTRGQQVTLSCSPISGHRSVSWYQQTPGQGLQFLFEYFSETQRNKGNFPGRFSGRQFSNSRSEMNVSTLELGDSALYLCASRRASDTQYFGPGTRLTVL.

This sequence joins TRBV29-1 and TRBJ2-5; D gene uncertain. The CDR3 consists of 10 residues. V was pared by 7 bases and J by 5 bases, with 8 bases between. CDR1 SQVTM and CDR2 ANQGSEA come from the germline V gene. CDR3 sequence reads: CSGGVETQYF. Written as DNA, the CDR3 is TGCAGCGGTGGCGTGGAGACCCAGTACTTC. The full variable domain, rest sourced from reference TRBV29-1 and TRBJ2-5, is SAVISQKPSRDICQRGTSLTIQCQVDSQVTMMFWYRQQPGQSLTLIATANQGSEATYESGFVIDKFPISRPNLTFSTLTVSNMSPEDSSIYLCSGGVETQYFGPGTRLLVL.

V is TRBV6-6 and J is TRBJ1-6; 8 nucleotides line up with TRBD1. The CDR3 is 15 residues long. Germline loops: CDR1 MNHNY, CDR2 SVGAGI (reference sequence). Trimming took 2 bases from V and 8 from J; bases not matched to a gene: 5. CDR3 residues: CASSYGQGLDSPLHF. The CDR3 nucleotides are TGTGCCAGCAGTTACGGACAGGGACTGGATTCACCCCTCCACTTT.

The DNA of the CDR3 is TGTGCCAGCAGCCTCACCGCGGGGACAGGGCGTGGCTACACCTTC. This gives the protein CASSLTAGTGRGYTF. The chain is built from TRBV11-1 and TRBJ1-2, with 9 bases that match TRBD1. Germline lookup yields CDR1 SGHAT and CDR2 FQDESV (reference sequence). J gave up 7 bases and V 5 bases, and 11 bases lay outside the gene matches. The CDR3 has 15 amino acids.

The chain combines TRBV6-6 with TRBJ2-5; unclear D gene. V was pared by 6 bases and J by 1 base, with 12 bases between. The CDR3 spans 14 residues. Germline CDR1 reads MNHNY; CDR2 reads SVGAGI (reference sequence). CDR3 protein: CASRKVSFQETQYF. CDR3 bases: TGTGCCAGCAGAAAGGTGTCGTTCCAAGAGACCCAGTACTTC.